Presented here are 19 T cell receptor beta chains from one specimen sequenced in a study of PD-L1 blockade in urothelial cancer. Data came from immunoSEQ multiplex PCR; TCRdb stores just in-frame clones and leaves some out. Of 38,000 or so clones detected, 85% appear once; the ten largest clones hold roughly 15%. Time point described: pretreatment peripheral blood. The specimen was PBMCs, collected around atezolizumab (anti-PD-L1) treatment. The receptor source for this set is an elderly man with urothelial cancer.

The chain employs TRBV18 and TRBJ1-4; 9 bases match TRBD1. There are 14 residues in the CDR3. The V segment lost 5 bases and the J segment 8 bases; nucleotides outside the gene matches: 6. Germline V gene lookup returns CDR1 KGHSH and CDR2 LQKENI. This CDR3 is CASSSTGGAEKLFF. The CDR3 region has the DNA TGTGCCAGCTCATCAACAGGGGGCGCAGAAAAACTGTTTTTT.

Here the CDR3 reads CASSQDPWTGAYEQYF. In nucleotides, the CDR3 is TGTGCCAGCAGCCAAGACCCCTGGACAGGTGCCTACGAGCAGTACTTC. V gene TRBV14 combines with J gene TRBJ2-7; TRBD1 aligns across 7 bases. Germline CDR1 reads SGHDN; CDR2 reads FVKESK. The J segment lost 2 bases and the V segment lost 0 bases, leaving 7 bases of the junction unmatched. The CDR3 contains 16 residues.

This rearrangement joins TRBV12-1 to TRBJ1-1. TRBV12-1 has pseudogene status. The CDR3 is made up of 17 amino acids. The CDR3 sequence is CASRSLTGGNGRAEAFF. The CDR3 nucleotides are TGTGCCAGCAGGTCCCTTACCGGTGGCAACGGGAGGGCTGAAGCTTTCTTT.

V usage is TRBV5-4 and J usage is TRBJ2-3, with D perhaps TRBD1 (5 bases). V dropped 4 bases and J dropped 3 bases, with 12 bases sitting between them. The CDR3 sequence is 14 residues long. Germline V gives CDR1 SGHNT, CDR2 YYREEE (reference sequence). This chain's CDR3 is CASSLNQGTDTQYF. The CDR3 DNA sequence: TGTGCCAGCAGCCTAAATCAGGGAACAGATACGCAGTATTTT.

This sequence joins TRBV9 and TRBJ2-3; D might be TRBD2 (6 bases). CDR1 is SGDLS, CDR2 YYNGEE, per germline. Trimming removed 2 bases from V and 1 base from J, with 11 bases in between. The CDR3 extends over 15 amino acids. CDR3 amino acids: CASSVQAGGTDTQYF. DNA of the CDR3: TGTGCCAGCAGCGTCCAAGCGGGCGGCACAGATACGCAGTATTTT.

V usage is TRBV28 and J usage is TRBJ2-4; possible D gene TRBD2, 7 bases. The germline V and J ends were trimmed by 7 bases and 4 bases, with 17 bases remaining between them. The V gene's germline CDR1 is MDHEN and CDR2 SYDVKM. The CDR3 consists of 15 residues. This CDR3 reads CASTPGGRVKNIQYF. The CDR3 bases are TGTGCCAGCACCCCGGGGGGCCGAGTTAAAAACATTCAGTACTTC.

The chain combines TRBV19 with TRBJ2-1; D ambiguous. This CDR3 has 14 residues. Trimming shortened V by 9 bases and J by 0 bases, and 12 bases separated the two germline ends. Germline loops: CDR1 LNHDA, CDR2 SQIVND (reference sequence). This CDR3 is CASARWSSYNEQFF. In DNA form, the CDR3 reads TGTGCCAGCGCCCGATGGAGCTCCTACAATGAGCAGTTCTTC.

The chain employs TRBV6-6 and TRBJ2-7, with unresolved D. The CDR3 sequence is 14 residues long. V was pared by 6 bases and J by 0 bases, with 12 bases between. Germline CDR1 MNHNY, CDR2 SVGAGI (reference sequence). The CDR3: CASRRVLSSYEQYF. The CDR3 nucleotides read TGTGCCAGCAGGCGAGTACTGAGCTCCTACGAGCAGTACTTC.

V gene TRBV5-1 combines with J gene TRBJ1-4, with TRBD1 matching over 10 bases. Trimming at V came to 7 bases and at J to 5 bases, leaving 5 bases not matched to a gene. Germline V gene sequence: CDR1 SGHRS, CDR2 YFSETQ. The CDR3 totals 14 residues. CDR3 coding DNA: TGCGCCAGCTCTTGGACAGGGGGAAATGAAAAACTGTTTTTT. Encoded protein: CASSWTGGNEKLFF.

The rearrangement links TRBV18 to TRBJ2-3; D unresolved. The germline V gene has CDR1 KGHSH and CDR2 LQKENI. The CDR3 loop spans 13 amino acids. The V gene lost 3 bases and the J gene lost 3 bases, with 7 bases spanning the gap. The CDR3 sequence: CASSPQVTDTQYF. Here the CDR3 DNA reads TGTGCCAGCTCACCGCAGGTTACAGATACGCAGTATTTT.

This clone was detected once. The chain employs TRBV19 and TRBJ2-1; 8 bases align to TRBD2. This CDR3 comprises 14 residues. Germline V gene lookup returns CDR1 LNHDA and CDR2 SQIVND (reference sequence). Germline trimming cut 5 bases from V and 8 bases from J; bases unmatched to any gene: 8. The CDR3 nucleotides are TGTGCCAGTAGTTCCCAGCGGGAGTGGGATGAGCAGTTCTTC. It translates to CASSSQREWDEQFF. The full variable domain, rest sourced from reference TRBV19 and TRBJ2-1, is DGGITQSPKYLFRKEGQNVTLSCEQNLNHDAMYWYRQDPGQGLRLIYYSQIVNDFQKGDIAEGYSVSREKKESFPLTVTSAQKNPTAFYLCASSSQREWDEQFFGPGTRLTVL.

The gene calls are TRBV10-3 and TRBJ2-5; 8 bases are a match to TRBD1. The ends lost 7 bases at V and 7 bases at J; junction bases unmatched: 8. The CDR3 runs to 13 residues. Germline assignment: CDR1 ENHRY and CDR2 SYGVKD. For the CDR3, the DNA is TGTGCCATCAATTGGACAGGGTGGGGGACCCAGTACTTC. Encoded protein: CAINWTGWGTQYF.

The J gene is TRBJ2-7, the V gene TRBV28, with TRBD1 matching 10 bases. V was clipped by 5 bases and J by 1 base; unmatched bases: 8. CDR3 length: 16 residues. Germline-derived CDR1 and CDR2 are MDHEN and SYDVKM. The CDR3 DNA sequence: TGTGCCAGCAGTCCCGGACAGGGGGTTAGGTCCTACGAGCAGTACTTC. It encodes CASSPGQGVRSYEQYF.

The chain joins TRBV10-1 to TRBJ2-2, with TRBD2 matching 11 bases. V gave up 10 bases and J gave up 4 bases; unmatched junction bases: 20. Germline CDR1 reads WNHNN; CDR2 reads SYGVQD (reference sequence). CDR3 length: 19 residues. The CDR3 region is CATDPLPTSGSQGTGELFF. The DNA for the CDR3 is TGCGCCACCGACCCCCTCCCCACTAGCGGGAGTCAGGGCACCGGGGAGCTGTTTTTT.

This clone was picked up a small number of times. The J gene is TRBJ2-7, the V gene TRBV6-6, with 11 bases aligning to TRBD1. CDR1 MNHNY and CDR2 SVGAGI come from the germline V gene (reference sequence). The V gene end was trimmed by 2 bases and the J gene end by 3 bases; junction bases not matched to a gene: 6. The CDR3 is 16 residues long. Written as DNA, the CDR3 is TGTGCCAGCAGTTACCCCCTGGGGACAGGGGGCTACGAGCAGTACTTC. Protein: CASSYPLGTGGYEQYF.

This clone appeared a single time. The chain links TRBV7-9 to TRBJ2-2, with D perhaps matching TRBD1 (5 bases). Germline V gives CDR1 SEHNR, CDR2 FQNEAQ (reference sequence). The CDR3 is 14 amino acids. V lost 5 bases and J 7 bases, leaving 14 bases between the germline ends. CDR3 loop: CASSLDSKSGELFF. The CDR3 nucleotides are TGTGCCAGCAGCCTCGACAGTAAAAGCGGGGAGCTGTTTTTT.

This clone was seen only a few times. V and J are TRBV30 and TRBJ1-5, with 7 bases lining up with TRBD1. CDR1 and CDR2 from the germline V gene are GTSNPN and SVGIG (reference sequence). The CDR3 is 14 amino acids. Trimming took 4 bases from V and 3 from J; bases not matched to a gene: 6. The CDR3 sequence: CAWTQTGLNQPQHF. The CDR3 DNA sequence: TGTGCCTGGACTCAGACAGGGCTCAATCAGCCCCAGCATTTT.

The chain recombines TRBV10-1 with TRBJ2-5, with D tentatively TRBD2 (7 bases). Germline V gives CDR1 WNHNN, CDR2 SYGVQD (reference sequence). The CDR3 extends over 13 amino acids. The ends were cut back, 3 bases at V and 5 bases at J, with 10 bases in the middle. The CDR3 nucleotides read TGCGCCAGCAGTGACGGGGGGCTGGAGACCCAGTACTTC. Protein: CASSDGGLETQYF.

The chain recombines TRBV7-6 with TRBJ2-3; 8 bases align to TRBD2. CDR1 SGHVS and CDR2 FNYEAQ come from the germline V gene. Germline trimming cut 5 bases from V and 3 bases from J; bases unmatched to any gene: 7. This CDR3 is built from 15 residues. CDR3 DNA: TGTGCCAGCAGCCCTACTAGCGGACTGACAGATACGCAGTATTTT. Translation: CASSPTSGLTDTQYF. Combining the CDR3 with reference TRBV7-6 and TRBJ2-3 gives the whole variable domain GAGVSQSPRYKVTKRGQDVALRCDPISGHVSLYWYRQALGQGPEFLTYFNYEAQQDKSGLPNDRFSAERPEGSISTLTIQRTEQRDSAMYRCASSPTSGLTDTQYFGPGTRLTVL.